The entry that follows covers one T cell receptor beta chain sequence. Produced via immunoSEQ multiplex PCR; TCRdb's table is partial and in-frame only. The table lists about 51,000 clones, over 65% of them singletons. Trimming took off 7 bases at V and 5 bases at J, with 15 bases between the two ends. Germline values: CDR1 MDHEN, CDR2 SYDVKM. The length of the CDR3 is 14 residues. The entry originates in a study of OX40 agonist ivuxolimab in advanced cancers. The chain has TRBV28 and TRBJ2-4; tentatively, D is TRBD2 (6 bases). Sample: CD4+ or CD8+ T cells sorted from blood, taken in a trial of the OX40 agonist ivuxolimab. The receptor was derived from an adult with an advanced solid tumor such as melanoma, head and neck, liver or kidney cancer. As DNA, the CDR3 is TGTGCCAGCATTAGCGGAGGGGCGCAAAACATTCAGTACTTC. It is translated as CASISGGAQNIQYF.